What follows is one T cell receptor beta chain and its context. Its antigen has not been determined. Per-nucleotide qualities are absent, and no much larger clonotype sits a single base away. Libraries were constructed by the immunoSEQ multiplex PCR assay. The multiplex PCR relied on a mix of 60 forward primers for TCR Vbeta segments and 13 reverse primers for TCR Jbeta segments. The CDR3 region of rearranged TCR beta genes was amplified from genomic DNA by a multiplex PCR assay. Amplified TCR beta libraries were sequenced as 87-base-pair reads on the Illumina HiSeq System. On the authors' methods: In a later analysis, roughly 80 million unique TCR beta chains were counted across the 650 to 700 repertoires, and around 11 million of these chains were shared by at least two donors. A nearest-neighbor algorithm error-corrected the raw reads and collapsed the reads into unique sequences, merging closely related sequences to remove PCR and sequencing errors. Alignment of CDR3 sequences to IMGT reference sequences was used to assign V, D and J gene segments. For a sequence to be retained, a match of at least six nucleotides to both a V gene segment and a J gene segment was required. A rearrangement was called productive if the CDR3 had no stop codons and remained in frame with V and J, and every other rearrangement was called non-productive. Following IMGT convention, CDR3 was defined as the stretch from the second conserved V-encoded cysteine up to the conserved J-encoded phenylalanine. Sequences without an unambiguous match to a single V gene segment were excluded from the earlier analysis of about 600 of the donors. An earlier analysis of a few hundred of the donors classified V segments as functional when productive rearrangements were above 56.7% and as segregating when the standard deviation between donors was above 5%. A statistical classification framework was built to diagnose cytomegalovirus status from the catalog of TCR beta chain sequences. V and J gene assignment, in a later analysis, came from comparing TCR nucleotide sequences with IMGT/GENE-DB human TR gene sequences. Using the TCRdist pipeline, a later analysis assigned CDR3 sequences along with most-parsimonious VDJ recombination scenarios. In a later analysis, every TCR beta chain was defined by the combination of its CDR3 amino acid sequence and its V-gene family, and reads without a unique V-gene family were dropped. To address suspected cross-contamination and a sequencing artifact, a later analysis removed several hundred highly shared, low-generation-probability nucleotide sequences. A later analysis calculated a clonal expansion index for each public chain from normalized within-repertoire ranks of inferred template counts. In a later analysis, generation probabilities were computed with a VDJ recombination model fitted to out-of-frame rearrangements, and the resulting probabilities were checked against IGoR. A later analysis scored TCR-TCR, TCR-HLA and TCR-CMV co-occurrence with hypergeometric tests, applying a repertoire-size bias correction to TCR pairs. In a later analysis, false discovery rates were estimated by permuting HLA or CMV assignments 20 times. In a later analysis, co-occurring TCRs were grouped with DBSCAN, and TCRdist sequence similarity was added when clustering was performed within HLA-allele-positive subsets. Repertoires with fewer than 30,000 or more than 120,000 public chains, plus five repertoires with anomalous nucleotide sharing, were excluded from co-occurrence clustering. As stored in TCRdb, this immuneACCESS dataset retains in-frame rearrangements with V and J assigned. A fraction of the clones does not appear; measured against another copy, unresolved V genes explain less than half of the discrepancy, and the remainder lacks a known reason. V and J calls and clone size are given by that table; D and trimming were obtained from the DNA. The sample table records 150,000 or so clones; 77% of these occur just once. The top ten clonotypes cover under 1.5% of the sample.

In total, around 600 healthy bone marrow donors made up the cohort. At the time of sampling, all cohort members were nominally healthy, though unrecorded immune exposures were likely present. The donor tested CMV seronegative, placing the donor among the 352 seronegative members of the cohort. Every donor gave a peripheral blood sample, and the peripheral blood mononuclear cells from that sample were used for TCR beta sequencing. The Qiagen DNeasy Blood Extraction Kit was used to extract genomic DNA from the blood cell samples. The data originate from a study of cytomegalovirus exposure and HLA in healthy donors (dated by TCRdb to between 2016 and 2019). With regard to the full study: According to an earlier analysis of 450 to 650 of the donors, about 179 million T cells yielded roughly 100 million unique TCR beta sequences and around 300 Gb of sequence data. Approximately 300 gigabases of sequencing data and 75 million to 85 million unique TCR sequences made up an early release that covered several hundred HLA-typed donors. The genetic ancestry cluster associated with self-reported Caucasian donors included about 81% of the approximately 410 genotyped donors. The aim of the study was to test whether cataloging public T cell receptors could identify signatures of past pathogen exposure. The study used immunosequencing to profile the T cell repertoires of around 600 subjects and linked those repertoires to cytomegalovirus serostatus. In addition to the first cohort of roughly 700 subjects, a separate validation cohort of 130 or so different subjects was used. The study combined high-throughput TCR immunosequencing, statistical association of individual TCRs with disease status, and machine learning to predict cytomegalovirus infection status. In a later analysis, previously published TCR beta repertoires from 500 to 750 donors were re-analyzed and high-resolution HLA genotyping was added so that TCR occurrence patterns could be studied. Rather than using new phenotypic data, the later analysis identified candidate immune exposures from TCR beta sequences and from how often those sequences occurred across donors. To decide whether each TCR beta V gene segment behaved as functional or pseudogenic, an earlier analysis of some 600 of the donors relied on high-throughput TCR beta sequencing. Alongside the repertoire data, information on donor age, sex, ethnicity and CMV serostatus was compiled. A later genetic analysis took genome-wide SNP genotypes for about 65% of the 666 donors and used that subset as a discovery cohort. Every discovery cohort repertoire had been produced on one sequencing platform. Class I and class II HLA loci were covered by the typing at four-digit resolution. Typing coverage differed by locus: A, B, C, DRB1 and DQB1 were typed in about 629-640 donors, DQA1 in 522, DPA1 in 600 to 610, and DPB1 in roughly 470. About five DR-DQ haplotypes were treated as single units for association and clustering because of strong linkage in the cohort. Among some 410 genotyped donors of the cohort, an average of 235,054 unique TCR beta nucleotide sequences were sequenced per donor, roughly 20% of them non-productive.

Study-level results and caveats: A group of highly shared sequence variants was considered likely to be a technical artifact of the sequencing pipeline. In a later analysis, the rate of TCR association differed among HLA loci, with DRB1 alleles having the most associated TCRs and HLA-C alleles having the fewest. Most TCR sequences were seen in very few donors, while some public TCRs were found in many individuals. Immune exposure information for the cohort was limited to CMV serostatus. The 87-base-pair reads could not distinguish some IMGT-functional V segments, including TRBV6-2 and TRBV6-3, so those segments were excluded. Strong co-occurrence of HLA alleles, especially DR and DQ, made assigning TCR associations to individual alleles difficult. Correlated functional status among segregating V segments might reflect linkage disequilibrium, but an unknown experimental factor could not be ruled out. Only TCR beta chains were sequenced in this cohort, and the absence of alpha or paired-chain data limited detectable features. An earlier analysis of 450 to 750 of the donors showed that most TCR beta V segments appeared in productive rearrangements either about 87% or about 30% of the time, which broadly matched IMGT annotations. The presence/absence analyses assumed that sequencing depth was roughly uniform across donors, and that assumption may not be true. In a later analysis, some 17,000 TCR beta sequences were associated with specific HLA alleles at a false discovery rate of 0.05. Compared with the 666-donor mean, donors in an Asian-associated ancestry cluster had fewer N-insertions in productive TCRs, according to a later genetic analysis. The earlier analysis of about 600 of the donors excluded approximately 17 rarely observed V segments, including chromosome 9 orphons, because counts were too low. In a later analysis, HLA-associated TCR beta chains showed more clonal expansion and lower generation probabilities than non-associated chains that were equally common. A further reported finding was that TCR beta sequences accurately predicted the HLA-A and HLA-B alleles for most subjects in the first cohort. Most CMV-associated TCR beta chains appeared to be HLA-restricted in a later analysis, and the HLA associations seemed to be driven largely by CMV exposure. In a later analysis, several top co-occurrence clusters were reported to appear linked to parvovirus B19, influenza, CMV and Epstein-Barr virus. V-gene and J-gene trimming of TCR beta chains was associated with a missense DCLRE1C variant in a later genetic analysis, and the association was replicated in an independent cohort. A total of 150 or so TCR beta chains were listed by the study as associated with cytomegalovirus. The authors suggested that the approach could potentially be generalized to other disease states and immunological phenotypes. Because HLA typing was missing for some donors at each locus, association tests included only the typed subset. The classifier was reported to diagnose cytomegalovirus status with high specificity and sensitivity in both the original and validation cohorts. In vitro tests confirmed that a few of the cytomegalovirus-associated TCR beta chains recognize cytomegalovirus antigens.

CDR1 is given as SQVTM and CDR2 as ANQGSEA, both from the germline V gene. V loses 7 bases of germline sequence and J loses 2 bases, and the interval between the two ends is 14 bases. The CDR3 runs 13 amino acids, cysteine and phenylalanine included. The retained sequence is limited to the CDR3, 39 bases, with the frame set at the first base. Sequencing input: PBMCs. This clonotype was sampled from a woman under 40 in good health and CMV-seronegative. The V gene is TRBV29-1 and the J gene is TRBJ1-2, and the D gene may be TRBD1, 6 bases matching. The bases read TGCAGCGGTACAATAGACAGGAACTATGGCTACACCTTC. Its coded protein is CSGTIDRNYGYTF. With all but the CDR3 taken from the reference TRBV29-1 and TRBJ1-2 genes, the full variable domain is: SAVISQKPSRDICQRGTSLTIQCQVDSQVTMMFWYRQQPGQSLTLIATANQGSEATYESGFVIDKFPISRPNLTFSTLTVSNMSPEDSSIYLCSGTIDRNYGYTFGSGTRLTVV.